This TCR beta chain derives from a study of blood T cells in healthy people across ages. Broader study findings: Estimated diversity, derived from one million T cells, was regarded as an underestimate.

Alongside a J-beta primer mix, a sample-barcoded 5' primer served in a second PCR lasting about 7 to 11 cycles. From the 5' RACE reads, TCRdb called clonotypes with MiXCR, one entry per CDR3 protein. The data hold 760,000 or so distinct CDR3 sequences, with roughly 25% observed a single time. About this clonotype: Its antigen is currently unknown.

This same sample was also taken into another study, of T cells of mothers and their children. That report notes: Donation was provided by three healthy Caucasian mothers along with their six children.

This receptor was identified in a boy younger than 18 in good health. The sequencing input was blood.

The CDR3 protein is CASSLSGTGNQPQHF. The CDR3 region has the DNA TGTGCCAGCAGCTTGTCCGGGACAGGGAATCAGCCCCAGCATTTT. The rearrangement links TRBV7-2 to TRBJ1-5; 9 bases align to TRBD1. The CDR3 runs to 15 residues. Trimming cost V 3 bases and J 4 bases; bases outside gene matches: 4. In germline, CDR1 is SGHTA, CDR2 FQGNSA.